Each of the 30 T cell receptor beta chains below was sequenced from the same sample in a study of T cells in Graves' hyperthyroidism and ophthalmopathy. TCR beta CDR3 regions were amplified from RNA transcripts. An initial round of RT-PCR targeting the TCR CDR3 relied on the HTBI primer set. In TCRdb, the multiplex PCR reads were re-called with MiXCR into one record per CDR3 protein. The sample has some 250,000 distinct CDR3 sequences, approximately 16% seen once; the top ten hold 30%. Sequencing was carried out using blood. All receptors derive from a woman between 45 and 60 years old with Graves' hyperthyroidism that later progressed to Graves' ophthalmopathy.

This clonotype was seen repeatedly, ten times or more. The rearrangement uses TRBV11-2 and TRBJ1-5, with no clear D. V gave up 4 bases and J gave up 4 bases, with 8 bases separating them. Germline loops: CDR1 SGHAT, CDR2 FQNNGV. The CDR3 runs to 13 residues. The CDR3 coding sequence is TGTGCCAGCAGCTCATTGATAAATCAGCCCCAGCATTTT. Protein sequence: CASSSLINQPQHF.

This clonotype has ten or more counts. The chain recombines TRBV3-1 with TRBJ2-5; weak D call: TRBD2 (6 bases). There are 14 residues in the CDR3. The V and J ends lost 3 bases and 2 bases respectively, with 10 bases between them. CDR1 is LGHDT, CDR2 YNNKEL, per germline (reference sequence). This CDR3 reads CASSHGTLQETQYF. In DNA form, the CDR3 reads TGTGCCAGCAGCCACGGGACTCTTCAAGAGACCCAGTACTTC.

At least ten counts were recorded for this clonotype. The gene calls are TRBV20-1 and TRBJ2-6, with D unresolved. V lost 0 bases to trimming and J lost 4 bases, with 7 bases between them. Per germline, CDR1 DFQATT and CDR2 SNEGSKA (reference sequence). CDR3 length equals 14 residues. CDR3 loop: CSAREHLGANVLTF. CDR3 nucleotide sequence: TGCAGTGCTAGAGAGCATCTGGGGGCCAACGTCCTGACTTTC.

This clonotype occurred many times. V usage is TRBV30 and J usage is TRBJ1-2, with 11 positions matching TRBD1. Germline V gene data show CDR1 as GTSNPN and CDR2 as SVGIG (reference sequence). V was clipped by 6 bases and J by 8 bases; unmatched bases: 11. The CDR3 contains 14 residues. For the CDR3, the DNA is TGTGCCTGCCTATCCGGACAGGGGGCCGGAGGCTACACCTTC. Translated, it gives CACLSGQGAGGYTF.

The chain couples TRBV24-1 to TRBJ1-2; TRBD1 aligns across 9 bases. CDR1 KGHDR and CDR2 SFDVKD come from the germline V gene. The V segment lost 7 bases and the J segment 3 bases; nucleotides outside the gene matches: 5. This CDR3 contains 14 residues. The CDR3: CATSAGQGDYGYTF. CDR3 DNA sequence: TGTGCCACCAGCGCGGGACAGGGAGACTATGGCTACACCTTC.

This chain uses TRBV30 with TRBJ1-3; a weak D match, TRBD1 (6 bases). The V gene's germline CDR1 is GTSNPN and CDR2 SVGIG (reference sequence). V dropped 5 bases and J dropped 2 bases, with 16 bases sitting between them. The CDR3 has 15 residues. The CDR3 spells CAWGPGVNPGNTIYF. The CDR3 bases are TGTGCCTGGGGTCCAGGGGTGAACCCTGGAAACACCATATATTTT.

This clonotype has a count of ten or more. The genes are TRBV5-1 and TRBJ1-2, with D hard to call. The CDR3 has 13 amino acids. V gave up 2 bases and J gave up 3 bases, with 8 bases separating them. Germline V gene lookup returns CDR1 SGHRS and CDR2 YFSETQ. The CDR3 reads CASSFRPDYGYTF. The CDR3 DNA reads as TGCGCCAGCAGCTTTCGGCCCGACTATGGCTACACCTTC.

At least ten counts were recorded for this clonotype. CDR3 region: CASRQPHTEAFF. In DNA form, the CDR3 reads TGTGCCAGCAGGCAACCCCATACTGAAGCTTTCTTT. The chain carries TRBV12-3 or TRBV12-4 and TRBJ1-1; D remains unclear. The germline V and J ends were trimmed by 6 bases and 5 bases, with 10 bases remaining between them. This CDR3 is 12 amino acids long.

Only a few counts were recorded for this clonotype. This chain connects TRBV5-1 to TRBJ2-7, with 14 bases fitting TRBD2. Trimming took 4 bases from V and 11 from J; bases not matched to a gene: 5. There are 13 residues in the CDR3. Germline V gene data show CDR1 as SGHRS and CDR2 as YFSETQ. The DNA of the CDR3 is TGCGCCAGCAGCCGACTAGCGGGAGGGCAGGAGTACTTC. It is translated as CASSRLAGGQEYF.

This clonotype has a handful of counts. The genes are TRBV5-6 and TRBJ1-2; D possibly corresponds to TRBD1 (6 bases). From germline, CDR1 is SGHDT and CDR2 YYEEEE. With 3 bases removed from V and 2 bases from J, the gap between germline ends came to 17 bases. This CDR3 comprises 16 residues. The CDR3 DNA sequence: TGTGCCAGCAGCTCCCTCGGGCAGGGGCTGAACTATGGCTACACCTTC. Encoded protein: CASSSLGQGLNYGYTF.

This clonotype appeared many times. The rearrangement joins TRBV19 to TRBJ1-2; unclear D gene. This CDR3 has 15 residues. The germline V gene encodes CDR1 LNHDA and CDR2 SQIVND (reference sequence). Deletions cut 7 bases from V and 8 bases from J, with 23 bases between. In DNA form, the CDR3 reads TGTGCCAGTACCATAGGGTCTCGGACGGCCCACGGCTACACCTTC. It is translated as CASTIGSRTAHGYTF.

This clonotype has ten or more counts. The chain is built from TRBV3-1 and TRBJ1-1; D is uncertain. V lost 1 base and J lost 1, with 22 bases in between. Germline V lookup: CDR1 LGHDT, CDR2 YNNKEL (reference sequence). This CDR3 has 19 amino acids. CDR3 DNA: TGTGCCAGCAGCCAAGTTTACAGAATACACTTTACGGCGAACACTGAAGCTTTCTTT. Translation: CASSQVYRIHFTANTEAFF.

This clonotype has just a few counts. As the CDR3 is not closed by the conserved phenylalanine or tryptophan, this likely results from a read error. The chain recombines TRBV18 with TRBJ1-1, with D maybe TRBD1 (5 bases). V gave up 2 bases and J gave up 1 base, with 5 bases separating them. This CDR3 has 13 amino acids. Germline values: CDR1 KGHSH, CDR2 LQKENI. The CDR3 loop reads CASSPGQNTEAFI. The CDR3 DNA is TGTGCCAGCTCACCAGGACAGAACACTGAAGCTTTCATT.

Concerning this clonotype itself: At one of its ends the junction is not consistent with the germline gene, which may arise from a read error. The chain is built from TRBV6-9 and TRBJ2-3, with TRBD1 matching over 8 bases. The CDR3 has 14 residues. CDR1 is MNHGY, CDR2 SVAAGI, per germline. The CDR3 loop reads CASSRQGRTDTQYF. CDR3 coding DNA: TGCGCCAGCAGTCGACAGGGGAGGACAGATACGCAGTATTTT.

A word on this clonotype: A read error is possible here, since a much larger clone lies one base away. The chain combines TRBV2 with TRBJ1-4; D is ambiguous. Trimming removed 4 bases at V and 6 bases at J, with 3 bases between. Germline V gene data show CDR1 as SNHLY and CDR2 as FYNNEI. CDR3 length: 11 residues. The CDR3 DNA follows: TGTGCCAGCAGTGGATATGAAAAACTGTTTTTT. Translating gives CASSGYEKLFF.

The chain links TRBV5-1 to TRBJ2-5; 12 bases are shared with TRBD2. The CDR3 length is 15 residues. Germline lookup yields CDR1 SGHRS and CDR2 YFSETQ. V trimming: 5 bases; J trimming: 4 bases; junction bases outside the gene matches: 6. Here the CDR3 reads CASRNLAGGRETQYF. The CDR3 nucleotides read TGCGCCAGCAGAAACCTAGCGGGAGGGCGAGAGACCCAGTACTTC.

This clonotype came up many times. The chain combines TRBV27 with TRBJ2-1, with D tentatively TRBD2 (6 bases). CDR1 and CDR2 (germline): MNHEY, SMNVEV (reference sequence). V gave up 6 bases and J gave up 1 base, with 13 bases separating them. The CDR3 is 15 amino acids. Here the CDR3 DNA reads TGTGCCAGCAGAATTGGGGGGAGGTCCTACAATGAGCAGTTCTTC. It encodes CASRIGGRSYNEQFF.

The rearrangement joins TRBV19 to TRBJ1-5, with D unresolved. Per germline, CDR1 LNHDA and CDR2 SQIVND (reference sequence). This CDR3 region has 12 residues. Trimming left V 8 bases short and J 6 bases short, with 11 bases between. CDR3 nucleotides: TGTGCCAGTGACGTCGGGCTTCAGCCCCAGCATTTT. Its protein is CASDVGLQPQHF.

This clonotype was seen a few times. The CDR3 region is CASSFSSGQGSSPLHF. The CDR3 DNA reads as TGTGCCAGCAGCTTCTCGAGCGGACAGGGGAGTTCACCCCTCCACTTT. The chain has TRBV7-9 and TRBJ1-6, with TRBD1 identical over 9 bases. This CDR3 comprises 16 residues. Per the germline V gene, CDR1 is SEHNR and CDR2 is FQNEAQ (reference sequence). V shed 3 bases and J 9 bases; nucleotides not matched to a gene: 9.

This clonotype was observed many times. The chain is built from TRBV29-1 and TRBJ1-1; D is uncertain. The CDR3 length is 13 residues. Trimming took off 3 bases at V and 3 bases at J, with 11 bases between the two ends. Germline V CDR1 and CDR2: SQVTM, ANQGSEA. The CDR3 region has the DNA TGCAGCGTTGATGACCCACTGGACACTGAAGCTTTCTTT. As protein: CSVDDPLDTEAFF.

This clonotype was detected ten times or more. The chain carries TRBV7-9 and TRBJ2-1, with TRBD2 as a possible D gene (5 bases). V lost 2 bases and J lost 8, with 10 bases in between. The germline CDR1 and CDR2 sequences are SEHNR and FQNEAQ (reference sequence). The CDR3 is made up of 13 amino acids. CDR3: CASSLIGVDEQFF. CDR3 DNA sequence: TGTGCCAGCAGCTTAATCGGGGTCGATGAGCAGTTCTTC.

This clonotype was recorded at least ten times. This rearrangement joins TRBV27 to TRBJ2-1, with 10 positions matching TRBD1. V lost 0 bases and J lost 6; bases outside the gene matches: 2. The CDR3 length is 15 residues. Germline CDR1 MNHEY, CDR2 SMNVEV (reference sequence). CDR3 sequence reads: CASSLSGTGANEQFF. CDR3 bases: TGTGCCAGCAGTTTATCCGGGACAGGGGCCAATGAGCAGTTCTTC.

This clonotype was counted a few times. The chain links TRBV4-2 to TRBJ2-7, with 7 bases matching TRBD1. The CDR3 sequence is 13 residues long. Germline lookup yields CDR1 LGHNA and CDR2 YNFKEQ. V gave up 4 bases and J gave up 7 bases; unmatched junction bases: 7. DNA of the CDR3: TGTGCCAGCAGCCGAGAATTACAGGGGGAGCAGTACTTC. Protein: CASSRELQGEQYF.

The chain couples TRBV5-6 to TRBJ2-2, with 8 bases fitting TRBD1. The CDR3 contains 17 residues. Germline assignment: CDR1 SGHDT and CDR2 YYEEEE. The J segment lost 5 bases and the V segment lost 2 bases, leaving 11 bases of the junction unmatched. CDR3: CASSFGPGTGLTGELFF. In nucleotides, the CDR3 is TGTGCCAGCAGCTTTGGTCCCGGGACAGGATTAACCGGGGAGCTGTTTTTT.

This clonotype was seen repeatedly, ten times or more. This chain uses TRBV30 with TRBJ1-1; a possible D gene is TRBD1 (5 bases). The length of the CDR3 is 15 residues. The germline gives CDR1 GTSNPN, CDR2 SVGIG (reference sequence). V was pared by 3 bases and J by 4 bases, with 18 bases between. In DNA form, the CDR3 reads TGTGCCTGGAGAGACCGGGACCGCCGTCTCACTGAAGCTTTCTTT. It is translated as CAWRDRDRRLTEAFF.

The genes are TRBV5-5 and TRBJ1-2; TRBD1 aligns across 7 bases. V shed 0 bases and J 6 bases; nucleotides not matched to a gene: 8. CDR3 size: 15 residues. Germline V lookup: CDR1 SGHKS, CDR2 YYEKEE (reference sequence). DNA for the CDR3: TGTGCCAGCAGCTTGGAAGGGGCCCAGGGGGATGGCTACACCTTC. Translated, it gives CASSLEGAQGDGYTF. The full variable domain, with the rest looked up from reference TRBV5-5 and TRBJ1-2, is DAGVTQSPTHLIKTRGQQVTLRCSPISGHKSVSWYQQVLGQGPQFIFQYYEKEERGRGNFPDRFSARQFPNYSSELNVNALLLGDSALYLCASSLEGAQGDGYTFGSGTRLTVV.

This clonotype was detected ten times or more. J is TRBJ1-2 and V is TRBV10-3; D is uncertain. The V end was cut by 7 bases, the J end by 2 bases, with 11 bases between. Germline CDR1 is ENHRY and CDR2 is SYGVKD. This CDR3 spans 13 amino acids. The CDR3 spells CAIMAAQNYGYTF. CDR3 DNA sequence: TGTGCCATCATGGCAGCTCAAAACTATGGCTACACCTTC.

This clonotype was seen at least ten times. The chain combines TRBV29-1 with TRBJ2-7; no reliable D call. The V end lost 1 base, the J end lost 6 bases, and 16 bases lay between the germline ends. CDR1 is SQVTM and CDR2 is ANQGSEA in the germline V gene. The length of the CDR3 is 14 residues. CDR3 sequence reads: CSVEGPSSPLEQYF. The CDR3 DNA reads as TGCAGCGTTGAAGGCCCATCGTCCCCTCTCGAGCAGTACTTC.

This clonotype was seen many times. The gene calls are TRBV12-3 or TRBV12-4 and TRBJ1-1; no clear D gene. With 5 bases removed from V and 1 base from J, the gap between germline ends came to 14 bases. The CDR3 spans 15 residues. The CDR3 loop is CASSDQAGRNTEAFF. The CDR3 DNA reads as TGTGCCAGCAGTGACCAGGCAGGTCGGAACACTGAAGCTTTCTTT.

The rearrangement joins TRBV20-1 to TRBJ1-5; TRBD1 might be the D (5 bases). V was pared by 0 bases and J by 1 base, with 16 bases between. CDR1 and CDR2 from the germline V gene are DFQATT and SNEGSKA (reference sequence). CDR3 length equals 17 residues. The CDR3 coding sequence is TGCAGTGCTAGAGATAGATTGGGGCGAGGGAGCAATCAGCCCCAGCATTTT. Its protein product is CSARDRLGRGSNQPQHF.